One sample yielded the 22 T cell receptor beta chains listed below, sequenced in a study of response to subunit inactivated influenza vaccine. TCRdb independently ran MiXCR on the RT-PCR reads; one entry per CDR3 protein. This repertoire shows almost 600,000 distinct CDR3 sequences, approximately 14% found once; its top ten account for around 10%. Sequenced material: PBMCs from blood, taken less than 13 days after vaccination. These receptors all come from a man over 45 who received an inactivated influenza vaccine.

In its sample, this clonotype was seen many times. CDR3: CAISEQGNTDTQYF. For the CDR3, the DNA is TGTGCCATCAGTGAACAGGGTAACACAGATACGCAGTATTTT. The chain uses TRBV10-3 and TRBJ2-3, with D maybe TRBD1 (6 bases). This CDR3 comprises 14 residues. The germline V gene encodes CDR1 ENHRY and CDR2 SYGVKD. The V gene lost 3 bases and the J gene lost 2 bases, with 9 bases spanning the gap.

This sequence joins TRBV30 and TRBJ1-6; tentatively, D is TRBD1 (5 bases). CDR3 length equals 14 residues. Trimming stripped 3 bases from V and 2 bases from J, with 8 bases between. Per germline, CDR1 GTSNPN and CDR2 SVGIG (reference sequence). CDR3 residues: CAWRWDAYNSPLHF. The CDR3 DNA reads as TGTGCCTGGAGGTGGGACGCCTATAATTCACCCCTCCACTTT.

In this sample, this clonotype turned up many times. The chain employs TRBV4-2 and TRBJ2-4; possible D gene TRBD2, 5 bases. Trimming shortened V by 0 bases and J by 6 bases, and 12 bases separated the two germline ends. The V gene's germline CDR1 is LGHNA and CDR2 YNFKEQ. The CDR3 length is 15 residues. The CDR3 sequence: CASSQEGLARNIQYF. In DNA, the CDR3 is TGTGCCAGCAGCCAAGAAGGACTTGCCCGAAACATTCAGTACTTC.

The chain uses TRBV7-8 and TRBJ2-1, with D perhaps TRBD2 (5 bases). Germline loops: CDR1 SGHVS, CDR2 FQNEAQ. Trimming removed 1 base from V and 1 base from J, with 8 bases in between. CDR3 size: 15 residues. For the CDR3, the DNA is TGTGCCAGCAGCTTAGACGCGGGTTCCTACAATGAGCAGTTCTTC. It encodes CASSLDAGSYNEQFF.

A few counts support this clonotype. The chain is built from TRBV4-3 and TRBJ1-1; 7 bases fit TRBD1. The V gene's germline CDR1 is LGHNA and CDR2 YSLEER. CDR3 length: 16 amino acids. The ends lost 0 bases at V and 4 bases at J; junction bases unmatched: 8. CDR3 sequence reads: CASSQDPGQSFTEAFF. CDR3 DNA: TGCGCCAGCAGCCAAGACCCGGGACAGTCGTTCACTGAAGCTTTCTTT.

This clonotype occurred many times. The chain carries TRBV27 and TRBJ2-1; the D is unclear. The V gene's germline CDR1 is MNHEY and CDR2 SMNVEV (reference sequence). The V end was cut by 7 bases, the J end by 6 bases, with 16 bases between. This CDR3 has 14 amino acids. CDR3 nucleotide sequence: TGTGCCAGCACGGACGCCCCATGGGGCAATGAGCAGTTCTTC. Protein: CASTDAPWGNEQFF.

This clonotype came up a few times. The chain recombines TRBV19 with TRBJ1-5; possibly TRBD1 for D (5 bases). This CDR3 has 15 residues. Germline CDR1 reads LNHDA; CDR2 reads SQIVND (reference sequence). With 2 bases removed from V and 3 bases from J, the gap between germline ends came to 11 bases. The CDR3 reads CASSISGQDNQPQHF. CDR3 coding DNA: TGTGCCAGTAGTATATCCGGACAAGACAATCAGCCCCAGCATTTT.

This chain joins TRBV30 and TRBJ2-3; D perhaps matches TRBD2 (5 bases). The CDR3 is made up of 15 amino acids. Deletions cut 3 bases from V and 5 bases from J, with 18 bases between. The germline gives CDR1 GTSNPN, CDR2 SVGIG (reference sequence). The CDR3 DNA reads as TGTGCCTGGAGCCGTCGTCCGATCCGGGGAGATACGCAGTATTTT. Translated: CAWSRRPIRGDTQYF.

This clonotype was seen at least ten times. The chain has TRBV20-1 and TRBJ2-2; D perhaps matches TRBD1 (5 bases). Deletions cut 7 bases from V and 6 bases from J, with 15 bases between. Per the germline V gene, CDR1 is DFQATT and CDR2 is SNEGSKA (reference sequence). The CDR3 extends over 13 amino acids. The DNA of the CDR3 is TGCAGTGGCACCCAGGGTTTCCCCGGGGAGCTGTTTTTT. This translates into CSGTQGFPGELFF.

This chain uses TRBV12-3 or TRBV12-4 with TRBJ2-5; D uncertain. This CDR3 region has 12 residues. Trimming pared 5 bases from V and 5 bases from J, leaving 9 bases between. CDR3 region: CASSVVVETQYF. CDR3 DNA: TGTGCCAGCAGTGTCGTAGTTGAGACCCAGTACTTC.

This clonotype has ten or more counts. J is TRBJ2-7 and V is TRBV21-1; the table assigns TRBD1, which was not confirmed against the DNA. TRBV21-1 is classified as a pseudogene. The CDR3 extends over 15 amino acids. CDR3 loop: CAIGAGRPSVCEQYF. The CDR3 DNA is TGTGCCATCGGGGCGGGGCGACCCTCAGTGTGCGAGCAGTACTTC.

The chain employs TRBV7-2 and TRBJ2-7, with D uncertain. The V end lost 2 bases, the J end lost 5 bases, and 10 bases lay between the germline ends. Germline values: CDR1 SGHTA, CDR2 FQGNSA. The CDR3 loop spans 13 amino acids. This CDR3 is CASSLSQLDEQYF. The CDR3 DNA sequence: TGTGCCAGCAGCTTATCGCAGCTCGACGAGCAGTACTTC.

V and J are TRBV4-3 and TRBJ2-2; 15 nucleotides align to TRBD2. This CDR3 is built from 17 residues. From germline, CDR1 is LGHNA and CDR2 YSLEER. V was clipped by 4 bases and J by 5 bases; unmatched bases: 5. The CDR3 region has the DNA TGCGCCAGCAGCCCCGGACTAGCGGGAGGGGCAACCGGGGAGCTGTTTTTT. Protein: CASSPGLAGGATGELFF.

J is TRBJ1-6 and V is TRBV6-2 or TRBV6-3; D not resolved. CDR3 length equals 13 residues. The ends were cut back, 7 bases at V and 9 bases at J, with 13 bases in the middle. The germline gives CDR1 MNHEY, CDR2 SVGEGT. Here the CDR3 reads CASKAVTFSPLHF. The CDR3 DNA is TGTGCCAGCAAAGCCGTGACATTTTCACCCCTCCACTTT.

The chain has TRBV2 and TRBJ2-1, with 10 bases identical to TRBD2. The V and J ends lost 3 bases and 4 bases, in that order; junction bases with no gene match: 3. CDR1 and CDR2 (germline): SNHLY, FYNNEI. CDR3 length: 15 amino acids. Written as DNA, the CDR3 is TGTGCCAGCAGTGATCGGACTAGCGGATACAATGAGCAGTTCTTC. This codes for CASSDRTSGYNEQFF.

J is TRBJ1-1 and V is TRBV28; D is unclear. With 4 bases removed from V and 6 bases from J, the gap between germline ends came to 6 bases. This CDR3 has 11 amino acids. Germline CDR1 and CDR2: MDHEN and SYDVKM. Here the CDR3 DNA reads TGTGCCAGCAGTTCATCCCCTGAAGCTTTCTTT. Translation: CASSSSPEAFF.

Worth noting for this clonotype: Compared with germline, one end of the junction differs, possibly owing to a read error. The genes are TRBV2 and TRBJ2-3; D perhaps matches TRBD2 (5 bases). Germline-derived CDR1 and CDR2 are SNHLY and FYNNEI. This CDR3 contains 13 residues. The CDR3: CASSEAASSSWGF. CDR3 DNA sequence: TGTGCCAGCAGTGAAGCAGCTAGCAGCTCCTGGGGTTTT.

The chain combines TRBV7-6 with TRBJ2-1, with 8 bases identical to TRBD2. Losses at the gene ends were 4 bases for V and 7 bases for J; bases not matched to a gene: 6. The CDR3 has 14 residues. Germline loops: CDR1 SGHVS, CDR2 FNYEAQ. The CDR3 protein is CASSSSGSRNEQFF. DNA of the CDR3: TGTGCCAGCAGCTCCAGCGGGAGTCGGAATGAGCAGTTCTTC. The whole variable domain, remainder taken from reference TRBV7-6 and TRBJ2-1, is GAGVSQSPRYKVTKRGQDVALRCDPISGHVSLYWYRQALGQGPEFLTYFNYEAQQDKSGLPNDRFSAERPEGSISTLTIQRTEQRDSAMYRCASSSSGSRNEQFFGPGTRLTVL.

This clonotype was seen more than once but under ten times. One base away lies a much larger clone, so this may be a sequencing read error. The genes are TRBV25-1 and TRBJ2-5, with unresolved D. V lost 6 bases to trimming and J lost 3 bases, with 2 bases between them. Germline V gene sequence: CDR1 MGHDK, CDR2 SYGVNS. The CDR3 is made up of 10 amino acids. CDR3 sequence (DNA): TGTGCCAGCAGAGAAGAGACCCAGTACTTC. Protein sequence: CASREETQYF.

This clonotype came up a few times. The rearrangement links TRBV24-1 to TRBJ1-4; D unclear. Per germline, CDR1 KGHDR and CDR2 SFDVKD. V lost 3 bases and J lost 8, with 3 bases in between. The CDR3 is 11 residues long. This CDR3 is CATSDGEKLFF. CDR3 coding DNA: TGTGCCACCAGTGATGGGGAAAAACTGTTTTTT.

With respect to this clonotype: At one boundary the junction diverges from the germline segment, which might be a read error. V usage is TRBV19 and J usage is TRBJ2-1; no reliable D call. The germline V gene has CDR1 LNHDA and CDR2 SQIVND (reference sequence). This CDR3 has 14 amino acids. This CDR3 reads CASSIGFSCNEQFF. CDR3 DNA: TGTGCCAGTAGTATAGGGTTCTCCTGCAATGAGCAGTTCTTC.

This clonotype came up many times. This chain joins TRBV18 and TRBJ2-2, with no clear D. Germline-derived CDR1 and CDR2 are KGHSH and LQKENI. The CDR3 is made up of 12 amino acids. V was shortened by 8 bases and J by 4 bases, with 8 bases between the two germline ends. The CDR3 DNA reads TGTGCCAGCAGTCCTAGCACCGGGGAGCTGTTTTTT. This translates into CASSPSTGELFF.